The clone carrying this T cell receptor (beta chain) was found many times. Its antigen is unidentified. This specimen comes from a study of T cells in Graves' hyperthyroidism and ophthalmopathy. Study-wide points: Blood also contained most expanded thyroid clonotypes above 0.001.

Between the trimmed V and J ends, which lost 0 bases and 8 bases, there was a span of 8 bases. Germline loops: CDR1 KGHSH, CDR2 LQKENI. CDR3 length: 13 amino acids. Regions amplified from RNA transcripts were the TCR beta CDR3 regions. With the HTBI primer set, the TCR CDR3 went through a first round of RT-PCR. TCRdb reprocessed the multiplex PCR reads via MiXCR and lists one record per CDR3 protein. The sample yields around 360,000 distinct CDR3 sequences, roughly 15% seen once. Exclusions: uncontrolled infection, other autoimmune disease, pregnancy, lactation. Orbital computed tomography, thyroid ultrasound, serum thyroxine and TRAb, and clinical symptoms together informed the diagnoses. The PBMCs studied were ones that came from around 10 ml fresh peripheral blood.

The TCR originated in a woman in her fifties or sixties with Graves' ophthalmopathy. The V call is TRBV18, the J call TRBJ1-3, with D hard to call. The sequenced sample was blood. The CDR3 loop is CASSPPGGYTIYF. In DNA form, the CDR3 reads TGTGCCAGCTCACCACCCGGAGGATACACCATATATTTT. The whole variable domain, filled in from reference TRBV18 and TRBJ1-3, reads NAGVMQNPRHLVRRRGQEARLRCSPMKGHSHVYWYRQLPEEGLKFMVYLQKENIIDESGMPKERFSAEFPKEGPSILRIQQVVRGDSAAYFCASSPPGGYTIYFGEGSWLTVV.